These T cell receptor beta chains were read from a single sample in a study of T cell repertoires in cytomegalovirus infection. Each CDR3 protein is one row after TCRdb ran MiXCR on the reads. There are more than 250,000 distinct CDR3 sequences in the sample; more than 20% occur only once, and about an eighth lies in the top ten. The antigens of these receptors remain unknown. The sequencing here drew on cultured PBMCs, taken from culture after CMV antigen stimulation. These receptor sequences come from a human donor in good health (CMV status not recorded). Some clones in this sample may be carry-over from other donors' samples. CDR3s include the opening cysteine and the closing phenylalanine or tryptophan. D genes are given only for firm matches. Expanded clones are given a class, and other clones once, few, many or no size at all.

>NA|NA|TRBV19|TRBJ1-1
TGTGCCAGTAGTCCCCCGGGGGCGGGGACTGAAGCTTTCTTT
CASSPPGAGTEAFF
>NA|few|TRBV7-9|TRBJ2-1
TGTGCCAGCAGCGGACAGTACAATGAGCAGTTCTTC
CASSGQYNEQFF
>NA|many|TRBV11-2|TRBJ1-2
TGTGCCAGCAGCCCATCCACCATCAGTACCTATGGCTACACCTTC
CASSPSTISTYGYTF
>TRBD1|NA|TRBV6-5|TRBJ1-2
TGTGCCAGCAGTTACACAGGGGGCTTATATGGCTACACCTTC
CASSYTGGLYGYTF
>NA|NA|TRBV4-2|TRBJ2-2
TGTGCCAGCAGCCAAGAATGGGCCAACACCGGGGAGCTGTTTTTT
CASSQEWANTGELFF
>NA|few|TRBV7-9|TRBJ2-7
TGTGCCAGCAGCTCGGGACGGTCTAATAGCGAGCAGTACTTC
CASSSGRSNSEQYF
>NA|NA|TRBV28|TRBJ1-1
TGTGCCACCAATGGCGCTGCCTGGGGCACTGAAGCTTTCTTT
CATNGAAWGTEAFF
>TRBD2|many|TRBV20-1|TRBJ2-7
TGCAGTGCTAGAGGAAATAGCGGGAGAGAGTTCGAGCAGTACTTC
CSARGNSGREFEQYF
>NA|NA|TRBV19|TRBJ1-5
TGTGCCAGTAGGAAGAACCCGCAGGTGAGCAATCAGCCCCAGCATTTT
CASRKNPQVSNQPQHF
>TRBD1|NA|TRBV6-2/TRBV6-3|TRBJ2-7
TGTGCCAGCTTACCACGGGACAGGCAACTCCTGGGACAGGACTTC
CASLPRDRQLLGQDF
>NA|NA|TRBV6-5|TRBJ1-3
TGTGCCAGTATGGGAGGGTTGTTTGGAAACACCATATATTTT
CASMGGLFGNTIYF
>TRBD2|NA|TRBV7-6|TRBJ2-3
TGTGCCAGCAGCTTAGAGCCGGGAGGGCCAGTAGATACGCAGTATTTT
CASSLEPGGPVDTQYF
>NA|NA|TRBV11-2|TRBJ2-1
TGTGCCAGCAGCTTAGCGAGCAATGAGCAGTTCTTC
CASSLASNEQFF
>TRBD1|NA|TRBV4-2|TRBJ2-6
TGTGCCAGCAGCGCCGGGACAGGGGGCTCTGGGGCCAACGTCCTGACTTTC
CASSAGTGGSGANVLTF
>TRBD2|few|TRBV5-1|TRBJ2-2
TGCGCCAGCAGCCCTAGCGGGGGTGCTTCCCGGGAGCTGTTTTTT
CASSPSGGASRELFF
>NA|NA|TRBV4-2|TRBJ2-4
TGTGCCAGCAGCCAAGACGGTGGGGGGCGAAACATTCAGTACTTC
CASSQDGGGRNIQYF
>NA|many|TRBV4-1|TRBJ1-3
TGCGCCAGCAGCCAAGGGGGGGGCAGCTTACTGGTGGTTTCTGGAAACACCATATATTTT
CASSQGGGSLLVVSGNTIYF
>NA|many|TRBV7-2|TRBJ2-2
TGTGCCAGCAGCTTAGCGCTATTTGACACCGGGGAGCTGTTTTTT
CASSLALFDTGELFF
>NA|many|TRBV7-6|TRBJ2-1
TGTGCCAGCAGCTTAGTGGGGTACAATGAGCAGTTCTTC
CASSLVGYNEQFF
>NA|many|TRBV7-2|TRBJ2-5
TGTGCCAGCAGCTTATTTGGGGGAGAAGAGACCCAGTACTTC
CASSLFGGEETQYF
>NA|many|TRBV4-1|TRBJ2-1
TGCGCCAGCAGCCAAGCGGGCAATGAGCAGTTCTTC
CASSQAGNEQFF
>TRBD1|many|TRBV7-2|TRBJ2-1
TGTGCCAGCAGCTTAGGACAGGGTAAGTTGGATGAGCAGTTCTTC
CASSLGQGKLDEQFF
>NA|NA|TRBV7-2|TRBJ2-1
TGTGCCAGCAGCTTAGCGCAGGCCACGATTGGGGATGAGCAGTTCTTC
CASSLAQATIGDEQFF
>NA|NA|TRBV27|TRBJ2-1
TGTGCCAGCAGTTATCTCCTGTCGGGGAATGAGCAGTTCTTC
CASSYLLSGNEQFF
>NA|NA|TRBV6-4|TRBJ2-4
TGTGCCAGCAGTTCGGACTGGGCAGGGATTCAGTACTTC
CASSSDWAGIQYF
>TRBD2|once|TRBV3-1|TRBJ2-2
TGTGCCAGCAGCCCTAGGACTAGCGGGATGAACACCGGGGAGCTGTTTTTT
CASSPRTSGMNTGELFF
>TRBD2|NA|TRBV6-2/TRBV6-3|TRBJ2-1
TGTGCCAGCAGGGATCTAGCGGCCTTCTACAATGAGCAGTTCTTC
CASRDLAAFYNEQFF
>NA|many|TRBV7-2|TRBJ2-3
TGTGCCAGCCGGGCTGACGGTACAGATACGCAGTATTTT
CASRADGTDTQYF
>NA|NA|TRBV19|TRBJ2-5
TGTGCCAGTAGTATTGGAGGGGCGCTAACCCTCCAAGAGACCCAGTACTTC
CASSIGGALTLQETQYF
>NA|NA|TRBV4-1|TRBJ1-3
TGCGCCAGCAGCCAAGACCGGACGGGCAGTGGAAACACCATATATTTT
CASSQDRTGSGNTIYF
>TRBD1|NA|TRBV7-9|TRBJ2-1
TGTGCCAGCAGCTTAGGCAACTCAGGGGGCTACAATGAGCAGTTCTTC
CASSLGNSGGYNEQFF
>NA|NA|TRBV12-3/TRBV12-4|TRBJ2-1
TGTGCCAGCAGCCCCGGTCCCAGGTCCAATGAGCAGTTCTTC
CASSPGPRSNEQFF
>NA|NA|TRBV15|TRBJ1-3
TGTGCCACCAGCAGAGACGACAAAAACACCATATATTTT
CATSRDDKNTIYF
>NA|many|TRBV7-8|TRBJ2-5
TGTGCCAGCAGTAACAGGGGAGGCTGGGAGACCCAGTACTTC
CASSNRGGWETQYF
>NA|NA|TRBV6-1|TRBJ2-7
TGTGCCAGCAGTGAAAGGCAGGGGACCTCCTACGAGCAGTACTTC
CASSERQGTSYEQYF
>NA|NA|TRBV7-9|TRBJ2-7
TGTGCCAGCAGCTCTGTAATCTACGAGCAGTACTTC
CASSSVIYEQYF
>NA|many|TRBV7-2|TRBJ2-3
TGTGCCAGCAGCTTTACTTCAGGAGGCGGGGATACGCAGTATTTT
CASSFTSGGGDTQYF